This record concerns one T cell receptor (beta chain) sequence. Its cognate antigen is unknown. CDR3 length: 16 residues. The germline V gene has CDR1 MDHEN and CDR2 SYDVKM. J was trimmed by 5 bases and V by 5 bases; bases with no gene match: 7. The data were obtained in a study of T cell responses to AZD1222 COVID-19 vaccine. Study-wide results and limits: Females outnumbered males among donors, who were mostly white British; clonal diversity was possibly underestimated. Scientists sampled the repertoires only once the peak T cell response had passed. Spike regions recognized by vaccine-associated CD4 TCRs spanned the protein, led by 160-218 and 743-854.

The method was immunoSEQ multiplex PCR; TCRdb's version includes in-frame clones alone and lacks a portion of them. This sample has 100,000 to 120,000 clones, with around 82% found just once. Sequenced material: peripheral blood, taken on day 0 of AZD1222 vaccination. This receptor was taken from an adult in good health. The rearrangement joins TRBV28 to TRBJ1-6; TRBD1 matches 9 bases. CDR3 protein: CASSSSGTGNNSPLHF. CDR3 DNA sequence: TGTGCCAGCAGTAGCTCCGGGACAGGGAATAATTCACCCCTCCACTTT. The full variable domain, in which reference TRBV28 and TRBJ1-6 provide the parts outside the CDR3, is DVKVTQSSRYLVKRTGEKVFLECVQDMDHENMFWYRQDPGLGLRLIYFSYDVKMKEKGDIPEGYSVSREKKERFSLILESASTNQTSMYLCASSSSGTGNNSPLHFGNGTRLTVT.